The rows below give T cell receptor beta chains drawn from one sample of a study of cytomegalovirus exposure and HLA in healthy donors. Some clones are missing from TCRdb's copy, which holds only in-frame ones; the method was immunoSEQ multiplex PCR. The sample comprises 110,000 or so clones, roughly 15% of which are singletons, and roughly 0.8% rests with the top ten. Sequenced sample: PBMCs. These receptors were collected from a female donor in good health and CMV-seronegative. The CDR3 runs from the conserved cysteine through the conserved F or W. The D gene is left open where the match is weak. Expanded clones are given a class, and other clones once, few, many or no size at all.

D | J | size | V | CDR3 | DNA
TRBD1 | TRBJ1-2 | NA | TRBV25-1 | CASSEYGQGGPYGYTF | TGTGCCAGCAGTGAATATGGACAGGGAGGACCTTATGGCTACACCTTC
NA | TRBJ1-6 | NA | TRBV6-5 | CASSYESNSPLHF | TGTGCCAGCAGTTACGAGTCTAATTCACCCCTCCACTTT
NA | TRBJ1-2 | few | TRBV6-5 | CASSYSRLHGGYTF | TGTGCCAGCAGTTACTCGAGACTGCACGGTGGCTACACCTTC
TRBD1 | TRBJ1-5 | NA | TRBV5-4 | CASSRGTGAQPQHF | TGTGCCAGCAGCCGGGGGACAGGGGCCCAGCCCCAGCATTTT
TRBD2 | TRBJ2-1 | NA | TRBV5-1 | CASSLRTSGGAEEQFF | TGCGCCAGCAGCTTGAGGACTAGCGGGGGGGCCGAGGAGCAGTTCTTC
NA | TRBJ2-1 | NA | TRBV20-1 | CSARALNEQFF | TGCAGTGCTAGAGCATTGAATGAGCAGTTCTTC
TRBD2 | TRBJ2-1 | few | TRBV7-9 | CASSLVTSGGNEQFF | TGTGCCAGCAGCTTAGTAACTAGCGGGGGTAATGAGCAGTTCTTC
NA | TRBJ2-7 | NA | TRBV5-1 | CASSTYPGLQIYEQYF | TGCGCCAGCAGCACTTATCCGGGACTCCAGATCTACGAGCAGTACTTC
TRBD2 | TRBJ2-1 | NA | TRBV30 | CAWSPQRGGYNEQFF | TGTGCCTGGAGTCCCCAGCGGGGGGGCTACAATGAGCAGTTCTTC
TRBD1 | TRBJ2-1 | NA | TRBV28 | CASSLGTGGIDEQFF | TGTGCCAGCAGTTTAGGGACAGGGGGCATCGATGAGCAGTTCTTC
TRBD2 | TRBJ2-7 | few | TRBV10-3 | CAISGGSQEQYF | TGTGCCATCTCGGGGGGGTCACAAGAGCAGTACTTC
NA | TRBJ2-7 | NA | TRBV27 | CASSSPLSGEQYF | TGTGCCAGCAGTTCCCCCCTATCAGGCGAGCAGTACTTC
NA | TRBJ1-3 | few | TRBV30 | CAWSRDSFSGNTIYF | TGTGCCTGGAGTCGTGACAGCTTCTCTGGAAACACCATATATTTT
NA | TRBJ1-6 | NA | TRBV5-1 | CASSWQGSRSYNSPLHF | TGCGCCAGCAGCTGGCAGGGGAGCAGGTCCTATAATTCACCCCTCCACTTT
NA | TRBJ2-7 | NA | TRBV4-3 | CASSQDLAGASYEQYF | TGCGCCAGCAGCCAAGATCTGGCGGGTGCCTCCTACGAGCAGTACTTC
TRBD1 | TRBJ2-7 | few | TRBV19 | CASSDPGTGAYEQYF | TGTGCCAGTAGTGATCCCGGGACAGGGGCCTACGAGCAGTACTTC
NA | TRBJ1-1 | NA | TRBV28 | CASLGRVYAEAFF | TGTGCCAGTTTAGGTCGGGTGTACGCTGAAGCTTTCTTT
TRBD1 | TRBJ2-7 | NA | TRBV15 | CATSRGPDRGREQYF | TGTGCCACCAGCAGAGGTCCGGACAGGGGTCGGGAGCAGTACTTC
NA | TRBJ2-6 | NA | TRBV6-1 | CASSDPHSGANVLTF | TGTGCCAGCAGTGATCCCCACTCTGGGGCCAACGTCCTGACTTTC
TRBD1 | TRBJ1-3 | NA | TRBV30 | CAWSDGDRDSGNTIYF | TGTGCCTGGAGTGATGGCGACAGGGATAGTGGAAACACCATATATTTT
NA | TRBJ1-5 | NA | TRBV9 | CASSKGGAQPQHF | TGTGCCAGCAGTAAGGGTGGGGCTCAGCCCCAGCATTTT
NA | TRBJ2-3 | few | TRBV7-3 | CASSNGGGLTDTQYF | TGTGCCAGCAGCAATGGGGGCGGCCTAACAGATACGCAGTATTTT
NA | TRBJ1-1 | few | TRBV4-3 | CASSQDNMNTEAFF | TGCGCCAGCAGCCAAGACAACATGAACACTGAAGCTTTCTTT
TRBD2 | TRBJ2-3 | few | TRBV4-3 | CASSHQLAGGLEDTQYF | TGCGCCAGCAGCCACCAGCTAGCGGGGGGGCTAGAAGATACGCAGTATTTT
TRBD1 | TRBJ1-2 | NA | TRBV20-1 | CSATDRAGYTF | TGCAGTGCTACCGACAGGGCTGGCTACACCTTC
NA | TRBJ2-1 | NA | TRBV7-9 | CASSLLVRDRLPFF | TGTGCCAGCAGCTTACTGGTACGCGACCGACTCCCGTTCTTC
NA | TRBJ1-1 | NA | TRBV7-6 | CASSPAKNTEAFF | TGTGCCAGCAGCCCCGCTAAGAACACTGAAGCTTTCTTT
NA | TRBJ2-5 | few | TRBV4-2 | CASSQDRGRGETQYF | TGTGCCAGCAGCCAAGATAGGGGGAGGGGAGAGACCCAGTACTTC
NA | TRBJ1-6 | NA | TRBV30 | CAWSVLTGEAPLHF | TGTGCCTGGAGTGTACTAACGGGGGAGGCACCCCTCCACTTT
TRBD1 | TRBJ1-2 | few | TRBV30 | CAWSVGGQGGYGYTF | TGTGCCTGGAGTGTGGGGGGACAGGGGGGGTATGGCTACACCTTC
NA | TRBJ2-5 | NA | TRBV2 | CASRAFNQETQYF | TGTGCCAGCAGGGCTTTTAACCAAGAGACCCAGTACTTC
TRBD2 | TRBJ2-1 | NA | TRBV5-1 | CASSEGLARNEQFF | TGCGCCAGCAGCGAGGGACTAGCGAGAAATGAGCAGTTCTTC
TRBD1 | TRBJ1-1 | NA | TRBV18 | CASSLRADRGGTEAFF | TGTGCCAGCTCACTAAGGGCGGACAGGGGCGGGACTGAAGCTTTCTTT
NA | TRBJ2-7 | NA | TRBV30 | CAWSDSTGAYEQYF | TGTGCCTGGAGTGATTCCACGGGAGCCTACGAGCAGTACTTC
NA | TRBJ2-6 | few | TRBV4-3 | CASSQDPGVGANVLTF | TGCGCCAGCAGCCAAGATCCCGGGGTCGGGGCCAACGTCCTGACTTTC
NA | TRBJ1-1 | few | TRBV6-5 | CASSYSTGEAFF | TGTGCCAGCAGTTACTCGACGGGAGAAGCTTTCTTT
TRBD2 | TRBJ2-1 | NA | TRBV29-1 | CSTWGIREGYNEQFF | TGCAGCACTTGGGGGATACGGGAGGGCTACAATGAGCAGTTCTTC
NA | TRBJ2-7 | NA | TRBV7-9 | CASSLAGAPTHEQYF | TGTGCCAGCAGCTTAGCGGGGGCACCGACCCACGAGCAGTACTTC
TRBD1 | TRBJ1-1 | once | TRBV12-5 | CANGLDPGQLEAFF | TGTGCTAATGGTTTGGACCCGGGACAGCTTGAAGCTTTCTTT
NA | TRBJ2-1 | NA | TRBV5-1 | CASSFDSYNEQFF | TGCGCCAGCAGCTTCGACAGCTACAATGAGCAGTTCTTC
NA | TRBJ2-7 | few | TRBV5-8 | CASSPRHWSADLPTGEQYF | TGTGCCAGCAGCCCCCGACATTGGTCAGCGGATCTCCCGACGGGGGAGCAGTACTTC
TRBD1 | TRBJ1-5 | NA | TRBV4-1 | CASSQRTGVNQPQHF | TGCGCCAGCAGCCAGCGGACAGGCGTAAATCAGCCCCAGCATTTT
TRBD1 | TRBJ2-2 | few | TRBV7-2 | CASTSGTGQTGELFF | TGTGCCAGCACCTCAGGGACAGGGCAGACCGGGGAGCTGTTTTTT
NA | TRBJ1-4 | few | TRBV29-1 | CSAKLRLLGAGEKLFF | TGCAGCGCCAAGTTGAGGCTGTTGGGGGCGGGTGAAAAACTGTTTTTT
NA | TRBJ2-7 | few | TRBV11-3 | CASSFGREYEQYF | TGTGCCAGCAGCTTTGGCAGGGAATACGAGCAGTACTTC
NA | TRBJ1-2 | NA | TRBV30 | CAWSEAGGYGYTF | TGTGCCTGGAGTGAAGCGGGGGGCTATGGCTACACCTTC
TRBD1 | TRBJ2-7 | few | TRBV6-5 | CASSYSWTGGSYEQYF | TGTGCCAGCAGTTACTCATGGACAGGGGGCTCCTACGAGCAGTACTTC
NA | TRBJ2-5 | NA | TRBV28 | CASSYPTGQETQYF | TGTGCCAGCAGTTACCCGACAGGTCAAGAGACCCAGTACTTC
NA | TRBJ1-1 | NA | TRBV6-5 | CASMAGVNTEAFF | TGTGCCAGCATGGCAGGGGTGAACACTGAAGCTTTCTTT
NA | TRBJ2-5 | few | TRBV6-5 | CASSRGALERETQYF | TGTGCCAGCAGTCGGGGGGCTCTGGAGAGAGAGACCCAGTACTTC
TRBD1 | TRBJ1-6 | NA | TRBV19 | CASSIDIGTASYNSPLHF | TGTGCCAGTAGTATTGATATCGGGACAGCATCCTATAATTCACCCCTCCACTTT
TRBD1 | TRBJ1-2 | few | TRBV6-4 | CASGGQNRGILYGYTF | TGTGCCAGCGGGGGTCAAAACAGGGGGATACTCTATGGCTACACCTTC
TRBD1 | TRBJ1-4 | NA | TRBV13 | CASSPREGADEKLFF | TGTGCCAGCAGCCCGCGCGAGGGGGCGGATGAAAAACTGTTTTTT
TRBD2 | TRBJ2-1 | few | TRBV29-1 | CSGRGLAESSYNEQFF | TGCAGCGGAAGGGGACTAGCGGAAAGCTCCTACAATGAGCAGTTCTTC
NA | TRBJ2-7 | few | TRBV5-1 | CASSEVPEDEQYF | TGCGCCAGCAGCGAAGTTCCTGAGGACGAGCAGTACTTC
TRBD1 | TRBJ2-6 | NA | TRBV7-2 | CATPGGPLYSGANVLTF | TGTGCCACCCCAGGGGGCCCCCTTTACTCTGGGGCCAACGTCCTGACTTTC